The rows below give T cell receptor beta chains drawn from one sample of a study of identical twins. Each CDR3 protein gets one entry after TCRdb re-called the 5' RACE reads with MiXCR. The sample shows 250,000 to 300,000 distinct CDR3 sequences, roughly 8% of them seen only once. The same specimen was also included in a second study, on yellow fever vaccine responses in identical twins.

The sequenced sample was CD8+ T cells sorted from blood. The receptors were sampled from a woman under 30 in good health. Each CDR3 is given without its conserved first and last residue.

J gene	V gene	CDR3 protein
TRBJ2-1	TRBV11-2	ASSLGAGAKYNEQF
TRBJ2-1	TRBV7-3	ASSFGGGSYNEQF
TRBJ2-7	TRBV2	AIKQSGARNKGSYEQY
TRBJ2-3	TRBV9	ASSVAPGDTQY
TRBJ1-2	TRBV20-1	SAFARWDRESAVDGYT
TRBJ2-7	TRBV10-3	AISEVSVSSYEQY
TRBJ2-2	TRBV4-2	ASSQDLGTITGELF
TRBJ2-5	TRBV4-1	ASSRGLGSQETQY
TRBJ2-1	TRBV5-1	ASSFEGWDNEQF
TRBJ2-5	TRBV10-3	AIRDSAQETQY
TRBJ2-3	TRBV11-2	ASSALLASGVEQY
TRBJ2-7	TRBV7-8	ASSPRMYEQY
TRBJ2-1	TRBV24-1	ATGGAEYNEQF
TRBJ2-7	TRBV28	ASSLDSRYSYEQY
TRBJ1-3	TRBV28	ASSLPREVGNTIY
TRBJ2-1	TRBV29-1	SVGQGSYNEQF
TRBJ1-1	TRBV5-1	ASSLEGGGAIMNTEAF
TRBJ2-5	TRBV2	ASSARTAYQETQY
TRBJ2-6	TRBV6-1	ASSKGTGESWANVLT
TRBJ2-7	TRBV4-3	ASSQESIAYEQY
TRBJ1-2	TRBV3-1	ASSRMSRDRDWGNYGYT
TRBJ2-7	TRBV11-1	ASSPSEAAYEQY
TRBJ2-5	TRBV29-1	SVVTGSKETQY
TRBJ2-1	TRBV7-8	ASSLVDRRMTRYNEQF
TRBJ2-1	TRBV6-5	ASSYAPGGRESYNEQF
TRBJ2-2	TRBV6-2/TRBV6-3	ASTSSGELF
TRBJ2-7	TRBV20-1	SASESSSYEQY
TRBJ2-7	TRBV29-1	SVEVADRESHEQY
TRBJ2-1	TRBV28	ASSPWTSGDEQF
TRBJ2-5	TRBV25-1	ASSTGNYQETQY
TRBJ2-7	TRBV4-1	ASSQIGTSGTYEQY
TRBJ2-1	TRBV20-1	SAIGLVSYNEQF
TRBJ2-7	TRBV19	ASSMRDPYEQY
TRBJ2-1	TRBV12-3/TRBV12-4	ASSLFSPDNEQF
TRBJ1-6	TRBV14	ASSQVQGVPPLH
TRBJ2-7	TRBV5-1	ASSLRALAVKSSYEQY
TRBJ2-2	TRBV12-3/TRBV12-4	ASSPFGGELF
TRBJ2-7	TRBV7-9	ASSLSAGPLIFEQY
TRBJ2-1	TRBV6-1	ASSDKVGGLYEQF
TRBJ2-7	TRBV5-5	ASSLRDGAYEQY
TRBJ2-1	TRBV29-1	SVLAGEGNEQF
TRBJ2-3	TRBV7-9	ASSVDTQY
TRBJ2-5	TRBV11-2	ASSLVDDQETQY
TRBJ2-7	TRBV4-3	ASSQTLTYEQY
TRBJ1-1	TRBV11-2	ASSLGQGFTEAF
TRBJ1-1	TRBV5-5	ASSLYLPEAF
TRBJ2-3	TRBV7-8	ASSSDRVDTDTQY
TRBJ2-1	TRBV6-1	ASSTTPGTAVNEQF
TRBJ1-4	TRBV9	ASSGPQGFGEKLF
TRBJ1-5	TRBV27	ASSFLLGPQH
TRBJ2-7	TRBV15	ATSSTDSYEQY
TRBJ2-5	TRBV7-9	ASSPVSSVETQY
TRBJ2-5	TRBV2	ASSEGTGAWKTQY
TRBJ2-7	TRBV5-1	ASSFSGLSHEQY